Listed here are 4 T cell receptor beta chains from one sample, sequenced in a study of blood T cell repertoires in COVID-19. TCRdb keeps only in-frame clones here, not all; method: immunoSEQ multiplex PCR. The sample yields 110,000 to 150,000 clones, about 80% seen once. The material sequenced was peripheral blood. Source of these receptors: a human donor in a cohort sampled during active COVID-19.

The chain couples TRBV19 to TRBJ2-2; TRBD1 agrees at 12 bases. CDR3 length: 17 amino acids. Trimming took 5 bases from V and 5 from J; bases not matched to a gene: 9. The germline CDR1 and CDR2 sequences are LNHDA and SQIVND (reference sequence). The CDR3 sequence is CASSRSGQGARTGELFF. The CDR3 nucleotides are TGTGCCAGTAGTCGATCGGGACAGGGGGCGAGGACCGGGGAGCTGTTTTTT.

The rearrangement uses TRBV7-2 and TRBJ1-2; no firm D call. The CDR3 contains 13 residues. V was pared by 5 bases and J by 3 bases, with 10 bases between. CDR1 and CDR2 (germline): SGHTA, FQGNSA. This chain's CDR3 is CASSRDRDYGYTF. The CDR3 region has the DNA TGTGCCAGCAGCCGGGATCGGGACTATGGCTACACCTTC.

J is TRBJ2-5 and V is TRBV28; D not resolved. Trimming removed 5 bases from V and 4 bases from J, with 8 bases in between. Germline values: CDR1 MDHEN, CDR2 SYDVKM. The CDR3 has 12 amino acids. The CDR3 DNA reads TGTGCCAGCAGTATAAGAGGAGAGACCCAGTACTTC. Its protein product is CASSIRGETQYF.

A few counts support this clone. The chain links TRBV6-5 to TRBJ1-3; tentative D call: TRBD1 (5 bases). CDR3 length: 16 residues. Trimming took 0 bases from V and 1 from J, leaving 10 bases between them. Germline V gene sequence: CDR1 MNHEY, CDR2 SVGAGI. This chain's CDR3 is CASSYSRQSSGNTIYF. Here the CDR3 DNA reads TGTGCCAGCAGTTACTCCCGACAGTCTTCTGGAAACACCATATATTTT.